Below, one TCR beta chain is given with its context. Its antigen is currently unknown. This sample stems from a study of cytomegalovirus exposure and HLA in healthy donors. General study points: Beyond CMV serostatus, there was no information to go on about immune exposure. While the bulk of TCR sequences proved rare, some public TCRs turned up in many donors.

PCR employed 60 Vbeta and 13 Jbeta primers. Measured with immunoSEQ multiplex PCR; TCRdb has only the in-frame clones, and not every one. This table has about 130,000 clones, around 80% appearing once. CDR3 length: 16 amino acids. In germline, CDR1 is MDHEN, CDR2 SYDVKM. V lost 2 bases and J lost 1, with 14 bases in between. V gene TRBV28 combines with J gene TRBJ2-5; D may be TRBD1 (6 bases). The specimen was PBMCs. The receptor was isolated from a man aged 25 to 40 in good health and CMV-seronegative. This chain's CDR3 is CASSLGRTAIQETQYF. In DNA form, the CDR3 reads TGTGCCAGCAGTTTAGGCCGGACAGCTATCCAAGAGACCCAGTACTTC.